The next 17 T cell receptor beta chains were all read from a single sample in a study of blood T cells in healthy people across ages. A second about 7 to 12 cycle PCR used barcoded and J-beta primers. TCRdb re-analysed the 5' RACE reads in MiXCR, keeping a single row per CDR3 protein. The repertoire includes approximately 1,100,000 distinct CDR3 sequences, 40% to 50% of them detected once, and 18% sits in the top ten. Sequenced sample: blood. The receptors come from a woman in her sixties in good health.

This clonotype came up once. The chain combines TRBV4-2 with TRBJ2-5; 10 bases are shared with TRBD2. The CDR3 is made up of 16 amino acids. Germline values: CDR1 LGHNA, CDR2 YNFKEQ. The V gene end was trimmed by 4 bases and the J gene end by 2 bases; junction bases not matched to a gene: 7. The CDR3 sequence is CASSPTSGVDQETQYF. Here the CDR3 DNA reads TGTGCCAGCAGCCCCACTAGCGGGGTGGATCAAGAGACCCAGTACTTC.

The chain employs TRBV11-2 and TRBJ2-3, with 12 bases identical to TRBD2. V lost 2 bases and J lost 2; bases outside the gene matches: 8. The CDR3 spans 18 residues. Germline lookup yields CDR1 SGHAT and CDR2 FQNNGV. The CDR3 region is CASSLWASGRAATDTQYF. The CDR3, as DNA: TGTGCCAGCAGCTTATGGGCTAGCGGGAGGGCCGCCACAGATACGCAGTATTTT. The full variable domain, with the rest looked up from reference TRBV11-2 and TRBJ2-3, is EAGVAQSPRYKIIEKRQSVAFWCNPISGHATLYWYQQILGQGPKLLIQFQNNGVVDDSQLPKDRFSAERLKGVDSTLKIQPAKLEDSAVYLCASSLWASGRAATDTQYFGPGTRLTVL.

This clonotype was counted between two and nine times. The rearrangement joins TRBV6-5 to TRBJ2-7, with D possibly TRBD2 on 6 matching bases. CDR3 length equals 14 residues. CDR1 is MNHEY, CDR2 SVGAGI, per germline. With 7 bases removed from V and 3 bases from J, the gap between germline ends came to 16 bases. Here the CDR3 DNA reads TGTGCCAGCAAGGGCGGGACGGTATACTACGAGCAGTACTTC. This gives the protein CASKGGTVYYEQYF.

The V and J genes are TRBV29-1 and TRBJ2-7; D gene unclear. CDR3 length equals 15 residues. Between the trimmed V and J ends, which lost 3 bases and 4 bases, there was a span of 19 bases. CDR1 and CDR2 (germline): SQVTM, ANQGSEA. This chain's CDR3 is CSVEADATLGYEQYF. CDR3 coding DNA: TGCAGCGTTGAGGCTGACGCAACCTTGGGGTACGAGCAGTACTTC.

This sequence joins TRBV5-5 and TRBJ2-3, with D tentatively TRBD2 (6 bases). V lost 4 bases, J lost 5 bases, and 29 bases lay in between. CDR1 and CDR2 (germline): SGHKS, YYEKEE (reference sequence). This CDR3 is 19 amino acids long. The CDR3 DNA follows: TGTGCCAGCAGCCCTGGGGTACTTTCGGGAGATGGAGCACTAGATACGCAGTATTTT. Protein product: CASSPGVLSGDGALDTQYF.

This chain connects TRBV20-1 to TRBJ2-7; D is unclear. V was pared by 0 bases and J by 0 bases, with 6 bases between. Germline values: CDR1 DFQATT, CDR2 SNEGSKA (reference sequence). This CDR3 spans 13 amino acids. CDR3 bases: TGCAGTGCTAGAGATTGGGTCTCCTACGAGCAGTACTTC. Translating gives CSARDWVSYEQYF.

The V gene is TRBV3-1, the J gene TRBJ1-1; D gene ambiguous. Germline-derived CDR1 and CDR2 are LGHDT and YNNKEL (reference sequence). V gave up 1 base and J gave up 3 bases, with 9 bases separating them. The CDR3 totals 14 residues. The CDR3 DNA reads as TGTGCCAGCAGCCAAGGTTTCCCGGACACTGAAGCTTTCTTT. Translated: CASSQGFPDTEAFF.

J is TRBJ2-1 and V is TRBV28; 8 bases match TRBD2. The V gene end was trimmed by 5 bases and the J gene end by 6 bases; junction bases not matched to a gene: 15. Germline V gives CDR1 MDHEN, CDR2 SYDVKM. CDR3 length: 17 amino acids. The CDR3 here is CASSMAWLAGWGNEQFF. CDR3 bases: TGTGCCAGCAGTATGGCATGGCTAGCGGGTTGGGGCAATGAGCAGTTCTTC.

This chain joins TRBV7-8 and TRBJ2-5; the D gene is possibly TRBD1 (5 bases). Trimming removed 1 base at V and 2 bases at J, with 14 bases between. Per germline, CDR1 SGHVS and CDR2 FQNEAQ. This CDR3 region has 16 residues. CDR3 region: CASSLVAGPLQETQYF. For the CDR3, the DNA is TGTGCCAGCAGCTTAGTGGCAGGGCCCCTTCAAGAGACCCAGTACTTC. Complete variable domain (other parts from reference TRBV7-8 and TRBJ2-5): GAGVSQSPRYKVAKRGQDVALRCDPISGHVSLFWYQQALGQGPEFLTYFQNEAQLDKSGLPSDRFFAERPEGSVSTLKIQRTQQEDSAVYLCASSLVAGPLQETQYFGPGTRLLVL.

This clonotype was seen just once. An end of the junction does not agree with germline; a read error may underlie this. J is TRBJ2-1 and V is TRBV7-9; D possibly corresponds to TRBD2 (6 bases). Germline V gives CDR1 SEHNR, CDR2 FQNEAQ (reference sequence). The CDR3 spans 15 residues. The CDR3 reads CTSSLAGPSVVEQFF. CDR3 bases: TGTACCAGCAGCTTAGCTGGTCCTAGCGTCGTTGAGCAGTTCTTC.

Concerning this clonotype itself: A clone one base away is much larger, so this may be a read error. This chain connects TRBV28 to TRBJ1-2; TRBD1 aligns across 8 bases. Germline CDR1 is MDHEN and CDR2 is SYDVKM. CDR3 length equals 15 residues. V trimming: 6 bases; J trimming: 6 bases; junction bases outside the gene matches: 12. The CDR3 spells CASRSAQAGGNGYTF. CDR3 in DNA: TGTGCCAGCAGGTCAGCCCAAGCAGGGGGCAATGGCTACACCTTC.

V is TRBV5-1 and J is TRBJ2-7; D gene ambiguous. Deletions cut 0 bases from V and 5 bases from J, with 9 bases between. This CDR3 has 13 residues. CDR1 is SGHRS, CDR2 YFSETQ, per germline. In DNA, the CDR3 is TGCGCCAGCAGCTTGGAGGGTAGAAACGAGCAGTACTTC. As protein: CASSLEGRNEQYF.

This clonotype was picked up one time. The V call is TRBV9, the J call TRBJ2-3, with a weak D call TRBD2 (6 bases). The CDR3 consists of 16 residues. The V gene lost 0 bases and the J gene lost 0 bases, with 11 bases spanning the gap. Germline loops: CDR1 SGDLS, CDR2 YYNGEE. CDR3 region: CASSVEGRESTDTQYF. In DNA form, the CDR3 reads TGTGCCAGCAGCGTAGAGGGGCGGGAAAGCACAGATACGCAGTATTTT.

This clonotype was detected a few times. CDR3 coding DNA: TGTGCCCTAGGGAAGGGGATAGCCTACAATGAGCAGTTCTTC. It translates to CALGKGIAYNEQFF. V is TRBV28 and J is TRBJ2-1; D may be TRBD1 (5 bases). CDR1 and CDR2 from the germline V gene are MDHEN and SYDVKM. The CDR3 runs 14 residues. V was clipped by 11 bases and J by 2 bases, with 16 bases between them.

The CDR3 protein is CASSGGFRSYNEQFF. As DNA, the CDR3 is TGTGCCAGCAGTGGTGGCTTCCGCTCCTACAATGAGCAGTTCTTC. The V gene is TRBV2, the J gene TRBJ2-1; D uncertain. The CDR3 spans 15 residues. From germline, CDR1 is SNHLY and CDR2 FYNNEI. V lost 4 bases, J lost 0 bases, and 10 bases lay in between.

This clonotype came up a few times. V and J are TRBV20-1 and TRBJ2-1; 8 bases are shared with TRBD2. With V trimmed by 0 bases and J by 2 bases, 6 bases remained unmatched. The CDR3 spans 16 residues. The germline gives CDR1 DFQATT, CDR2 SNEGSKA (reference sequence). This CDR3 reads CSARDQAGEPYNEQFF. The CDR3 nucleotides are TGCAGTGCTAGAGACCAAGCGGGAGAGCCCTACAATGAGCAGTTCTTC.

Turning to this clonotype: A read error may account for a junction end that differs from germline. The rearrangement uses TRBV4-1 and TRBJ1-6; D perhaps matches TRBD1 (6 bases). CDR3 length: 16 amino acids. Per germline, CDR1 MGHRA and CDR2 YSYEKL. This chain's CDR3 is CASSQRTALLNSPPHF. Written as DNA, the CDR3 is TGCGCCAGCAGCCAGCGGACAGCCCTTCTGAATTCACCCCCCCACTTT.